The TCR beta chain under discussion was sequenced for a study of long-term antiretroviral therapy in people with HIV. Germline CDR1 LNHNV, CDR2 YYDKDF (reference sequence). CDR3 size: 14 residues. The V end lost 1 base, the J end lost 2 bases, and 8 bases lay between the germline ends. A v3.0 immunoSEQ assay was performed at survey level. The assay was immunoSEQ multiplex PCR, and TCRdb's table has in-frame clones only and misses some. The sample records some 13,000 clones, around 77% being singletons. People in the study who had HIV all got their treatment in the United States. For this clone: Its target is unknown.

Overall study findings and caveats: Repertoire composition at all time points was dominated by clones that had expanded before ART. Once patients were on ART, diversity went higher but still fell short of transplant donor controls.

This material consisted of unsorted PBMCs, taken 1.3 years after starting antiretroviral therapy. The chain is built from TRBV15 and TRBJ1-2, with D tentatively TRBD1 (5 bases). This receptor was identified in a woman aged 18-29 years with HIV. CDR3 region: CATSRGDGNYGYTF. The DNA of the CDR3 is TGTGCCACCAGCAGAGGGGACGGGAACTATGGCTACACCTTC.